This is a list of T cell receptor beta chains from one sample in a study of cytomegalovirus exposure and HLA in healthy donors. Produced via immunoSEQ multiplex PCR; TCRdb's table is partial and in-frame only. The profile shows 70,000 to 100,000 clones, around three fifths of them singletons. Material for sequencing was PBMCs. The receptor source for this set is a woman aged 45-60 years in good health and CMV-seropositive. Both conserved end residues are part of each CDR3.

V	J	CDR3
TRBV4-2	TRBJ2-3	CASSQDNRGLSTDTQYF
TRBV5-1	TRBJ1-2	CASSSNREGNGYTF
TRBV5-4	TRBJ2-1	CASSFSGGSSYNEQFF
TRBV4-3	TRBJ1-1	CASSPRRGSWEAFF
TRBV7-2	TRBJ2-7	CASSSTSSYEQYF
TRBV5-8	TRBJ1-5	CASSLSVYSNQPQHF
TRBV11-2	TRBJ2-5	CASSFGGRLGETQYF
TRBV28	TRBJ1-1	CASSNDRAAFF
TRBV7-3	TRBJ1-2	CASSQTGYGYTF
TRBV18	TRBJ1-1	CASSPRVPGGNTEAFF
TRBV7-2	TRBJ2-2	CASSFGGARGTGELFF
TRBV28	TRBJ2-1	CASSWDRSSYNEQFF
TRBV6-5	TRBJ1-1	CASSFEGRTEAFF
TRBV5-3	TRBJ1-5	CARSLTFYPRADNQPQHF
TRBV5-4	TRBJ2-4	CASSLAGDGKNIQYF
TRBV11-2	TRBJ2-3	CASSLDPADTQYF
TRBV5-4	TRBJ1-1	CASSFKDRGGTEAFF
TRBV10-2	TRBJ2-3	CASSELVEDTQYF
TRBV5-6	TRBJ2-1	CASSLGSSSYNEQFF
TRBV2	TRBJ1-2	CASSDQALYGYTF
TRBV5-5	TRBJ1-2	CASSSSRTTVNYGYTF
TRBV5-5	TRBJ1-2	CASSLVSSASGYTF
TRBV28	TRBJ1-1	CASSSTGIGAEAFF
TRBV19	TRBJ1-2	CATSPRDRGPGYTF
TRBV30	TRBJ1-2	CAWNLWGQGNYGYTF
TRBV7-6	TRBJ2-2	CASSTNHRLAGGNTGELFF
TRBV5-1	TRBJ1-1	CASHGQENTEAFF
TRBV7-8	TRBJ1-2	CASSLVMERLTSLSYGYTF
TRBV20-1	TRBJ2-5	CSARARETQYF
TRBV7-3	TRBJ1-1	CASSPVGGGNTEAFF
TRBV7-2	TRBJ1-2	CASSLVAAGGYTF
TRBV11-1	TRBJ2-3	CASSGASGGGQDTQYF
TRBV30	TRBJ2-7	CAWSTGRSYEQYF
TRBV11-2	TRBJ1-4	CASSLRGNGGEKLFF
TRBV30	TRBJ2-7	CAWSVGGHTQYF
TRBV5-1	TRBJ2-5	CASSYPGTANQETQYF
TRBV28	TRBJ2-2	CATVRGQSTGELFF
TRBV11-2	TRBJ2-2	CASSLMAVAGELFF
TRBV28	TRBJ1-2	CASSFSPSNYGYTF
TRBV27	TRBJ2-2	CASSFLAGVTGELFF
TRBV11-2	TRBJ2-7	CASSLAGKVTYEQYF
TRBV28	TRBJ2-5	CASSSVEQYF
TRBV2	TRBJ2-7	CASSAGQAAPSYEQYF
TRBV2	TRBJ2-7	CASSSKGGFEEQYF
TRBV6-5	TRBJ2-7	CASSSVRDSYEQYF